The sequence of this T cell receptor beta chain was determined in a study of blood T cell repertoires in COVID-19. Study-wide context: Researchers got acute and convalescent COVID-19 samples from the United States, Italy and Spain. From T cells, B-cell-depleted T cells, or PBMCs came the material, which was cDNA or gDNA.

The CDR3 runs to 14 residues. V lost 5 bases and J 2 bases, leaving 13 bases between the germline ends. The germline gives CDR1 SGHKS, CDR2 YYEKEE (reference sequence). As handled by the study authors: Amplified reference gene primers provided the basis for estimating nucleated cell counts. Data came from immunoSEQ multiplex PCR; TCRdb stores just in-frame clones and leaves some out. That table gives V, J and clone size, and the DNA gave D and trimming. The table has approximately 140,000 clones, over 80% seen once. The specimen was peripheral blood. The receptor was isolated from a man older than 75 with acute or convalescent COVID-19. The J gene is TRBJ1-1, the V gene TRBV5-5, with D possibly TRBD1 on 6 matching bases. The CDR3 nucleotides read TGTGCCAGCAGAGGCGGACAGCTAAACACTGAAGCTTTCTTT. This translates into CASRGGQLNTEAFF.